These T cell receptor beta chains were read from a single sample in a study of blood T cell repertoires in COVID-19. Measured with immunoSEQ multiplex PCR; TCRdb has only the in-frame clones, and not every one. This table holds around 86,000 clones, approximately 85% found once. Sample: peripheral blood. The receptors were gathered from a human donor in a cohort sampled during active COVID-19. CDR3s include the opening cysteine and the closing phenylalanine or tryptophan. D genes are given only for firm matches. The size of a clone is reported for some rows only, either as once, few or many, or as a class for expanded clones.

size,D,J,V,CDR3,DNA
-,TRBD2,TRBJ2-1,TRBV25-1,CASSGRIGGGYNEQFF,TGTGCCAGCAGTGGACGTATAGGCGGGGGGTACAATGAGCAGTTCTTC
-,-,TRBJ2-7,TRBV7-2,CASSLPFRGTEQYF,TGTGCCAGCAGCTTACCCTTCCGGGGGACCGAGCAGTACTTC
few,-,TRBJ1-5,TRBV4-3,CASSRGQSNQPQHF,TGCGCCAGCAGCCGTGGACAGAGCAATCAGCCCCAGCATTTT
-,TRBD1,TRBJ2-7,TRBV4-2,CASRGPGQAATFTYEQYF,TGTGCCAGCAGGGGTCCGGGACAGGCCGCAACATTTACCTACGAGCAGTACTTC
-,-,TRBJ2-1,TRBV4-3,CASSQIIRQTEQFF,TGCGCCAGCAGCCAGATCATTAGACAGACCGAGCAGTTCTTC
-,-,TRBJ1-1,TRBV7-9,CASSRQVIEAFF,TGTGCCAGCAGCAGACAGGTGATCGAAGCTTTCTTT
-,TRBD1,TRBJ2-3,TRBV7-3,CASSRKQGSLDTQYF,TGTGCCAGCAGCCGTAAACAGGGGTCCCTAGATACGCAGTATTTT
-,TRBD2,TRBJ2-7,TRBV30,CASRETREQYF,TGTGCCTCGCGGGAGACTCGCGAGCAGTACTTC
-,TRBD1,TRBJ1-2,TRBV29-1,CSVQGDSFLYGYTF,TGCAGCGTCCAAGGGGACAGTTTTCTCTATGGCTACACCTTC
-,TRBD1,TRBJ1-1,TRBV5-8,CASSLSGTGRTEAFF,TGTGCCAGCAGCTTGTCGGGGACAGGGAGAACTGAAGCTTTCTTT